What follows are 29 T cell receptor beta chains derived from one specimen sequenced in a study of blood T cells in healthy people across ages. The authors ran a second PCR of about 6 to 11 cycles using a sample-barcoded 5' primer and a J-beta primer mix. MiXCR, applied by TCRdb to the 5' RACE reads, yields one record per CDR3 protein. In the table there are around 670,000 distinct CDR3 sequences, approximately 30% of which are singletons. Sequenced sample: blood. All receptors come from a woman aged 80 or over in good health.

For this clonotype: A much larger clone is a single base away; this may be a read error. V and J are TRBV11-2 and TRBJ2-7; possibly TRBD2 for D (5 bases). V was clipped by 2 bases and J by 7 bases, with 15 bases between them. CDR1 and CDR2 (germline): SGHAT, FQNNGV. The CDR3 covers 14 residues. The CDR3 region is CASSLRTAYNEQYF. The CDR3 DNA reads TGTGCCAGCAGCTTAAGGACTGCCTACAATGAGCAGTACTTC.

This clonotype occurred many times. This chain connects TRBV15 to TRBJ1-2; D gene unclear. Trimming pared 0 bases from V and 8 bases from J, leaving 19 bases between. This CDR3 is built from 16 residues. The germline gives CDR1 LNHNV, CDR2 YYDKDF (reference sequence). The CDR3 DNA follows: TGTGCCACCAGCAGAGATACGTTGGGATCCATATGGGGCTACACCTTC. Its protein product is CATSRDTLGSIWGYTF.

The table lists this clonotype with many counts. This rearrangement joins TRBV20-1 to TRBJ2-1; D may be TRBD2 (7 bases). This CDR3 contains 16 residues. Looked up from germline, CDR1 is DFQATT and CDR2 is SNEGSKA (reference sequence). Trimming pared 3 bases from V and 4 bases from J, leaving 19 bases between. CDR3 in DNA: TGCAGTGCTAGGGCCCTTAACGGGGGGCCTTACAATGAGCAGTTCTTC. Amino acids: CSARALNGGPYNEQFF.

Regarding this clonotype: A junction boundary mismatches the germline segment, possibly from a read error. The rearrangement links TRBV12-3 or TRBV12-4 to TRBJ2-3; D is possibly TRBD1 or TRBD2 (5 bases each). CDR3 length: 14 amino acids. CDR3 nucleotides: TGTGCCAACAGTGACTGGGACAGCACAGATACGCAGTATTTT. This gives the protein CANSDWDSTDTQYF.

This clonotype was counted many times. J is TRBJ2-3 and V is TRBV7-2, with a possible D match to TRBD2 (6 bases). CDR1 and CDR2 from the germline V gene are SGHTA and FQGNSA. This CDR3 spans 14 amino acids. V dropped 7 bases and J dropped 2 bases, with 13 bases sitting between them. The CDR3 sequence: CASNVGGITDTQYF. The CDR3 DNA reads TGTGCCAGCAATGTAGGAGGGATCACAGATACGCAGTATTTT. Full variable domain (remainder filled in from reference TRBV7-2 and TRBJ2-3): GAGVSQSPSNKVTEKGKDVELRCDPISGHTALYWYRQSLGQGLEFLIYFQGNSAPDKSGLPSDRFSAERTGGSVSTLTIQRTQQEDSAVYLCASNVGGITDTQYFGPGTRLTVL.

This sequence joins TRBV20-1 and TRBJ1-4, with unresolved D. The CDR3 loop spans 15 amino acids. Germline V lookup: CDR1 DFQATT, CDR2 SNEGSKA (reference sequence). Trimming shortened V by 0 bases and J by 8 bases, and 16 bases separated the two germline ends. CDR3 bases: TGCAGTGCTAGAGATCTCGGGAGAGCGCAGGAAAAACTGTTTTTT. Encoded protein: CSARDLGRAQEKLFF.

This chain joins TRBV7-9 and TRBJ1-5; TRBD1 aligns across 10 bases. This CDR3 spans 17 amino acids. The V gene end was trimmed by 1 base and the J gene end by 2 bases; junction bases not matched to a gene: 5. Germline V gene lookup returns CDR1 SEHNR and CDR2 FQNEAQ (reference sequence). Here the CDR3 DNA reads TGTGCCAGCAGCTTAGGGACAGGGGGACGAGGCAATCAGCCCCAGCATTTT. Protein sequence: CASSLGTGGRGNQPQHF.

The table lists this clonotype with many counts. The rearrangement links TRBV5-5 to TRBJ1-5, with D unresolved. The CDR3 spans 14 residues. The V gene lost 1 base and the J gene lost 9 bases, with 14 bases spanning the gap. Germline CDR1 reads SGHKS; CDR2 reads YYEKEE (reference sequence). The CDR3 is CASSLFRWQLPQHF. The DNA for the CDR3 is TGTGCCAGCAGCTTGTTTCGGTGGCAGTTGCCCCAGCATTTT.

Ten or more counts support this clonotype. The CDR3 DNA reads as TGTGCCAGCAGCCGACAGGGGCGGACTGAAGCTTTCTTT. This gives the protein CASSRQGRTEAFF. The chain couples TRBV3-1 to TRBJ1-1; 8 nucleotides line up with TRBD1. Germline loops: CDR1 LGHDT, CDR2 YNNKEL (reference sequence). There are 13 residues in the CDR3. Germline trimming cut 4 bases from V and 5 bases from J; bases unmatched to any gene: 3.

This clonotype was observed at least ten times. V gene TRBV5-1 combines with J gene TRBJ2-3; TRBD1 aligns across 8 bases. Germline V gives CDR1 SGHRS, CDR2 YFSETQ. Trimming cost V 0 bases and J 7 bases; bases outside gene matches: 7. The CDR3 covers 15 residues. The CDR3 coding sequence is TGCGCCAGCAGCTTGGATACAGGGGGAGGTTATACGCAGTATTTT. Translating it yields CASSLDTGGGYTQYF.

Note on this clonotype: This may be a read error, as it is one base from a much larger clone. V is TRBV12-3 or TRBV12-4 and J is TRBJ2-1; 13 bases line up with TRBD2. The closer fit of TRBJ2-7 to the DNA end suggests the J call may be wrong. The CDR3 loop spans 16 amino acids. The CDR3 DNA reads TGTGCCAGCAGTCCCCAGACTAGCGGGGGGTACAATGAGCAGTACTTC. Its translation: CASSPQTSGGYNEQYF.

This clonotype has ten or more counts. The gene calls are TRBV7-2 and TRBJ2-5; D possibly corresponds to TRBD2 (6 bases). Trimming pared 3 bases from V and 7 bases from J, leaving 18 bases between. The CDR3 has 15 residues. Germline CDR1 reads SGHTA; CDR2 reads FQGNSA. CDR3 nucleotide sequence: TGTGCCAGCAGCTTCCGGGACTCCTACCTAGGGACCCAGTACTTC. Translating gives CASSFRDSYLGTQYF.

For the CDR3, the DNA is TGTGCCAGCAGCTTTCTAGTGGGGGTAGGTGAGCAGTACTTC. This translates into CASSFLVGVGEQYF. V usage is TRBV7-9 and J usage is TRBJ2-5; D might be TRBD1 or TRBD2, each matching 5 bases. Germline CDR1 reads SEHNR; CDR2 reads FQNEAQ (reference sequence). V was clipped by 3 bases and J by 11 bases, with 19 bases between them. The CDR3 is made up of 14 amino acids.

This clonotype showed up many times. One end of the junction is discordant with germline, which a read error may explain. The chain carries TRBV7-8 and TRBJ2-3; no definite D call. Per germline, CDR1 SGHVS and CDR2 FQNEAQ. The CDR3 is made up of 16 amino acids. Here the CDR3 DNA reads TGTGTCAGCAGCTTAGGTGCCAGTACATTCACAGATACGCAGTATTTT. Its protein product is CVSSLGASTFTDTQYF.

This clonotype was recorded many times. The chain combines TRBV5-8 with TRBJ1-6, with 8 bases that match TRBD1. The CDR3 is 14 residues long. The ends lost 4 bases at V and 9 bases at J; junction bases unmatched: 6. Germline V gene sequence: CDR1 SGHTS, CDR2 YDEGEE. CDR3 sequence reads: CASSPGTGRSPLHF. In DNA, the CDR3 is TGTGCCAGCAGCCCCGGGACAGGTCGTTCACCCCTCCACTTT.

Ten or more counts support this clonotype. The rearrangement uses TRBV6-5 and TRBJ1-2, with 11 positions matching TRBD1. J lost 3 bases, V lost 6 bases, and 3 bases had no gene match. Germline CDR1 is MNHEY and CDR2 is SVGAGI. The CDR3 spans 14 residues. The CDR3 DNA follows: TGTGCCAGCAGAAGGACAGGGGGCGACTATGGCTACACCTTC. Its protein is CASRRTGGDYGYTF.

This clonotype showed up many times. The chain recombines TRBV5-1 with TRBJ2-4; 7 bases line up with TRBD1. The ends lost 1 base at V and 6 bases at J; junction bases unmatched: 1. CDR3 length: 13 residues. Per germline, CDR1 SGHRS and CDR2 YFSETQ. The CDR3 sequence is CASSLRTGNIQYF. CDR3 nucleotides: TGCGCCAGCAGCTTGAGGACAGGAAACATTCAGTACTTC.

There are a few counts of this clonotype. A much larger clone lies a single base off, so this may be a read error. The chain joins TRBV4-1 to TRBJ2-5; a weak D match, TRBD1 (6 bases). Near its end, the DNA agrees better with TRBJ2-7, so the J call may be wrong. Germline V gives CDR1 MGHRA, CDR2 YSYEKL. The CDR3 covers 14 residues. The CDR3 DNA reads TGCGACAGCAGCTACAGGGCACTAGCCTACGAGCAGTACTTC. Translation gives CDSSYRALAYEQYF.

This clonotype was observed many times. The junction departs from germline at one end; a sequencing error may be responsible. V gene TRBV28 combines with J gene TRBJ2-5, with D perhaps TRBD1 (6 bases). This CDR3 is built from 13 residues. CDR1 is MDHEN, CDR2 SYDVKM, per germline. CDR3 DNA: TGCGCCAGCAGCCTCGGACAGAAAGAGACCCAGTACTTC. Encoded protein: CASSLGQKETQYF.

This clonotype has at least ten counts. The rearrangement joins TRBV7-2 to TRBJ2-7; no clear D. V was shortened by 6 bases and J by 0 bases, with 12 bases between the two germline ends. CDR1 is SGHTA and CDR2 is FQGNSA in the germline V gene. This CDR3 contains 14 residues. DNA of the CDR3: TGTGCCAGCAGTTCCCAGCCGGGCTCCTACGAGCAGTACTTC. Its protein product is CASSSQPGSYEQYF.

This clonotype turned up a few times. The chain recombines TRBV7-9 with TRBJ1-6, with D possibly matching TRBD1 (5 bases). The CDR3 extends over 16 amino acids. V lost 6 bases and J 7 bases, leaving 19 bases between the germline ends. Germline CDR1 is SEHNR and CDR2 is FQNEAQ (reference sequence). The CDR3 sequence is CASSPARGEGNSPLHF. The CDR3 DNA reads TGTGCCAGCAGTCCAGCCCGGGGGGAAGGCAATTCACCCCTCCACTTT.

This clonotype was seen a handful of times. The chain couples TRBV14 to TRBJ1-2; D gene unclear. Germline V gene sequence: CDR1 SGHDN, CDR2 FVKESK. There are 15 residues in the CDR3. With 0 bases removed from V and 4 bases from J, the gap between germline ends came to 12 bases. The CDR3 nucleotides are TGTGCCAGCAGCCAAGATTCGGGTCAGGTCTATGGCTACACCTTC. As protein: CASSQDSGQVYGYTF. Complete variable domain (other parts from reference TRBV14 and TRBJ1-2): EAGVTQFPSHSVIEKGQTVTLRCDPISGHDNLYWYRRVMGKEIKFLLHFVKESKQDESGMPNNRFLAERTGGTYSTLKVQPAELEDSGVYFCASSQDSGQVYGYTFGSGTRLTVV.

This clonotype came up a few times. The chain combines TRBV7-2 with TRBJ1-2; D remains ambiguous. V was cut by 3 bases and J by 0 bases, with 8 bases left in between. This CDR3 spans 14 amino acids. Germline-derived CDR1 and CDR2 are SGHTA and FQGNSA. DNA for the CDR3: TGTGCCAGCAGCTTTTCGGGAGCTAACTATGGCTACACCTTC. Translation gives CASSFSGANYGYTF.

Details on this clonotype: A much larger clone differs by one base, so this may be a read error. The V gene is TRBV2, the J gene TRBJ1-2, with D maybe TRBD1 (5 bases). CDR1 and CDR2 (germline): SNHLY, FYNNEI. CDR3 size: 13 residues. The V and J ends lost 2 bases and 7 bases respectively, with 11 bases between them. CDR3 residues: CASSERGGGGYTF. The CDR3 coding sequence is TGTGCCAGCAGTGAAAGGGGAGGTGGTGGCTACACCTTC.

This clonotype appeared many times. The chain employs TRBV6-6 and TRBJ1-1; D is unclear. The CDR3 is 14 amino acids. V lost 6 bases and J 5 bases, leaving 16 bases between the germline ends. Germline V CDR1 and CDR2: MNHNY, SVGAGI (reference sequence). Here the CDR3 DNA reads TGTGCCAGCAGAGAGACGGGCCTCGGAACTGAAGCTTTCTTT. Translation: CASRETGLGTEAFF.

The V gene is TRBV10-3, the J gene TRBJ2-3; D gene ambiguous. This CDR3 contains 13 residues. In germline, CDR1 is ENHRY, CDR2 SYGVKD. Trimming pared 11 bases from V and 7 bases from J, leaving 19 bases between. CDR3 in amino acids: CAVLRSTENTQYF. CDR3 coding DNA: TGTGCCGTCCTAAGGTCTACCGAGAATACGCAGTATTTT.

This clonotype came up many times. This chain links TRBV30 with TRBJ1-1; TRBD1 is a possible D gene (5 bases). The CDR3 sequence is 13 residues long. Trimming pared 0 bases from V and 5 bases from J, leaving 10 bases between. Germline CDR1 and CDR2: GTSNPN and SVGIG (reference sequence). The CDR3 is CAWSVGEGTEAFF. CDR3 coding DNA: TGTGCCTGGAGTGTAGGGGAAGGGACTGAAGCTTTCTTT.

This clonotype was observed at least ten times. The chain has TRBV5-1 and TRBJ2-3; 11 bases are shared with TRBD2. The CDR3 loop spans 17 amino acids. The germline CDR1 and CDR2 sequences are SGHRS and YFSETQ. Trimming cost V 4 bases and J 4 bases; bases outside gene matches: 11. The CDR3 coding sequence is TGCGCCAGCAGCAGCCTAGCGGGGGGCCCTTTTGCAGATACGCAGTATTTT. The encoded protein is CASSSLAGGPFADTQYF.

Ten or more counts support this clonotype. Here the CDR3 DNA reads TGTGCCAGCAGCTTGGCTGATGGGGCCAAAAACATTCAGTACTTC. It codes for CASSLADGAKNIQYF. This chain connects TRBV7-9 to TRBJ2-4, with D uncertain. The germline CDR1 and CDR2 sequences are SEHNR and FQNEAQ (reference sequence). Trimming removed 3 bases at V and 1 base at J, with 10 bases between. The CDR3 totals 15 residues. Combining the CDR3 with reference TRBV7-9 and TRBJ2-4 gives the whole variable domain DTGVSQNPRHKITKRGQNVTFRCDPISEHNRLYWYRQTLGQGPEFLTYFQNEAQLEKSRLLSDRFSAERPKGSFSTLEIQRTEQGDSAMYLCASSLADGAKNIQYFGAGTRLSVL.